This T cell receptor (beta chain) was documented in a study of cytomegalovirus exposure and HLA in healthy donors. General study findings and limits: The study listed around 150 cytomegalovirus-associated TCR beta chains.

This CDR3 has 15 amino acids. Trimming removed 5 bases from V and 9 bases from J; junction bases left unmatched: 10. Germline loops: CDR1 LNHDA, CDR2 SQIVND (reference sequence). About this clone itself: Its specificity is unknown.

The PCR made use of 60 Vbeta and 13 Jbeta primers. The repertoire was sequenced with immunoSEQ multiplex PCR; TCRdb's copy has only in-frame clones and lacks some. Among more than 100,000 clones listed, roughly 80% were seen once. Sequencing was done on a sample of PBMCs. V usage is TRBV19 and J usage is TRBJ1-6; 7 nucleotides agree with TRBD1. This TCR derives from a man in his sixties in good health and CMV-seropositive. The CDR3 spells CASSVQGQESSPLHF. In nucleotides, the CDR3 is TGTGCCAGTAGTGTTCAAGGACAGGAGAGTTCACCCCTCCACTTT. The entire variable domain, with the rest obtained from reference TRBV19 and TRBJ1-6, is as follows: DGGITQSPKYLFRKEGQNVTLSCEQNLNHDAMYWYRQDPGQGLRLIYYSQIVNDFQKGDIAEGYSVSREKKESFPLTVTSAQKNPTAFYLCASSVQGQESSPLHFGNGTRLTVT.